This is a list of T cell receptor beta chains from one sample in a study of cytomegalovirus exposure and HLA in healthy donors. The table came from immunoSEQ multiplex PCR; TCRdb's copy has only in-frame clones and leaves some out. The table lists 95,000 to 100,000 clones, under 80% of them singletons. Sequenced material: PBMCs. These receptors were collected from a man aged 40-49 years in good health and CMV-seronegative. Each CDR3 is given with its conserved first and last residue. The D gene is left open where the match is weak. Size is stated for part of the rows, as once, few or many counts, or as a class when the clone is expanded.

CDR3 protein: CASSPSTEAFF
CDR3 DNA: TGTGCCAGCAGCCCTAGCACTGAAGCTTTCTTT
J gene: TRBJ1-1
V gene: TRBV7-6
D gene: .
clone size: .

CDR3 protein: CARSPQAVATDTQYF
CDR3 DNA: TGTGCCAGAAGCCCTCAAGCGGTCGCTACAGATACGCAGTATTTT
J gene: TRBJ2-3
V gene: TRBV5-3
D gene: .
clone size: .

CDR3 protein: CASSLWGDGEKLFF
CDR3 DNA: TGTGCCAGCAGTTTGTGGGGGGACGGAGAAAAACTGTTTTTT
J gene: TRBJ1-4
V gene: TRBV27
D gene: .
clone size: .

CDR3 protein: CASSDDRAQPPYEQYF
CDR3 DNA: TGTGCCAGCAGCGACGACAGGGCACAACCTCCCTACGAGCAGTACTTC
J gene: TRBJ2-7
V gene: TRBV5-5
D gene: TRBD1
clone size: .

CDR3 protein: CASSLDSGLTDTQYF
CDR3 DNA: TGTGCCAGCAGCTTGGACAGCGGGCTAACAGATACGCAGTATTTT
J gene: TRBJ2-3
V gene: TRBV5-4
D gene: .
clone size: few

CDR3 protein: CASSRTGDPHEQYF
CDR3 DNA: TGCGCCAGCAGCAGGACAGGGGATCCCCACGAGCAGTACTTC
J gene: TRBJ2-7
V gene: TRBV5-1
D gene: TRBD1
clone size: few

CDR3 protein: CASTGLVTDTQYF
CDR3 DNA: TGTGCCAGCACGGGACTAGTTACAGATACGCAGTATTTT
J gene: TRBJ2-3
V gene: TRBV11-2
D gene: TRBD2
clone size: .

CDR3 protein: CSARRRDTQYF
CDR3 DNA: TGCAGTGCTAGAAGGAGGGATACGCAGTATTTT
J gene: TRBJ2-3
V gene: TRBV20-1
D gene: .
clone size: .

CDR3 protein: CSSTLAGGYGYTF
CDR3 DNA: TGTTCCAGCACCCTCGCGGGAGGTTACGGCTACACCTTC
J gene: TRBJ1-2
V gene: TRBV7-9
D gene: .
clone size: .

CDR3 protein: CASSHRGIGYTF
CDR3 DNA: TGCGCCAGCAGTCACAGGGGGATTGGCTACACCTTC
J gene: TRBJ1-2
V gene: TRBV5-1
D gene: TRBD1
clone size: once

CDR3 protein: CASSLRGGDNSPLHF
CDR3 DNA: TGTGCCAGCAGCCTACGGGGAGGGGATAATTCACCCCTCCACTTT
J gene: TRBJ1-6
V gene: TRBV5-8
D gene: .
clone size: .

CDR3 protein: CASSFRGEHNEQFF
CDR3 DNA: TGTGCCAGCAGCTTCAGGGGGGAGCACAATGAGCAGTTCTTC
J gene: TRBJ2-1
V gene: TRBV7-9
D gene: .
clone size: once

CDR3 protein: CASSGGLGYGYTF
CDR3 DNA: TGTGCCAGCAGTGGGGGGCTCGGATATGGCTACACCTTC
J gene: TRBJ1-2
V gene: TRBV2
D gene: .
clone size: .

CDR3 protein: CAIRKQESSYNSPLHF
CDR3 DNA: TGTGCCATCAGAAAACAGGAGAGCTCCTATAATTCACCCCTCCACTTT
J gene: TRBJ1-6
V gene: TRBV10-3
D gene: .
clone size: .

CDR3 protein: CASRILAGGTGELFF
CDR3 DNA: TGTGCCAGCAGGATACTAGCGGGGGGAACCGGGGAGCTGTTTTTT
J gene: TRBJ2-2
V gene: TRBV6-5
D gene: TRBD2
clone size: .

CDR3 protein: CASSLGGQGGYTF
CDR3 DNA: TGTGCCAGCAGCTTAGGGGGACAGGGTGGCTACACCTTC
J gene: TRBJ1-2
V gene: TRBV7-9
D gene: TRBD1
clone size: .

CDR3 protein: CASSMSVRTEAFF
CDR3 DNA: TGTGCCAGCAGTATGTCGGTCCGGACTGAAGCTTTCTTT
J gene: TRBJ1-1
V gene: TRBV27
D gene: .
clone size: .

CDR3 protein: CASSPFLLDYGYTF
CDR3 DNA: TGTGCCAGCTCACCTTTCTTACTGGACTATGGCTACACCTTC
J gene: TRBJ1-2
V gene: TRBV18
D gene: .
clone size: .

CDR3 protein: CASSPSSAGADTQYF
CDR3 DNA: TGTGCCAGCTCACCTTCTAGCGCGGGGGCAGATACGCAGTATTTT
J gene: TRBJ2-3
V gene: TRBV18
D gene: TRBD2
clone size: .

CDR3 protein: CASSDRLRNQPQHF
CDR3 DNA: TGTGCCAGTAGTGACAGGCTACGGAATCAGCCCCAGCATTTT
J gene: TRBJ1-5
V gene: TRBV19
D gene: .
clone size: .